The clone carrying this T cell receptor (beta chain) was detected ten times or more. The record originates from a study of blood T cells in healthy people across ages. Across the whole study: With template switching, about one barcoded beta molecule was captured per two T cells.

V was clipped by 8 bases and J by 7 bases, with 14 bases between them. Germline loops: CDR1 LNHNV, CDR2 YYDKDF (reference sequence). This CDR3 comprises 13 residues. Every sample had a minimum of 6 million PBMCs isolated. Combining a sample-barcoded 5' primer with a J-beta primer mix, a second PCR ran for roughly 7 to 11 cycles. One entry per CDR3 protein, called by TCRdb with MiXCR from the 5' RACE reads. The sample holds hundreds of thousands of distinct CDR3 sequences, over 45% seen once. Input material: blood. The source of this sequence is a man aged 30 to 45 in good health. The chain couples TRBV15 to TRBJ1-4, with D possibly TRBD1 on 5 matching bases. The DNA for the CDR3 is TGTGCCACCCGTTTTCAGGGAGGTGAAAAACTGTTTTTT. As protein: CATRFQGGEKLFF. Full variable domain (missing parts from reference TRBV15 and TRBJ1-4): DAMVIQNPRYQVTQFGKPVTLSCSQTLNHNVMYWYQQKSSQAPKLLFHYYDKDFNNEADTPDNFQSRRPNTSFCFLDIRSPGLGDTAMYLCATRFQGGEKLFFGSGTQLSVL.